Each of the 9 T cell receptor beta chains below was sequenced from the same sample in a study of naive and memory T cell subsets. General study results and limits: Possibly reflecting memory cells re-expressing CD45RA, a few larger clonotypes occurred in naive repertoires, especially CD8.

The beta constant-region primer was an equimolar mix of two oligonucleotides covering TRBC1 and TRBC2. Nested alpha and beta constant-region primers with the SP2 primer drove four PCR rounds on ligated cDNA. One entry per CDR3 protein results from TCRdb running MiXCR on the UMI-ligation and nested PCR reads. There are about 100,000 distinct CDR3 sequences in the sample; roughly 15% occur only once, and around 2.8% lies in the top ten. The antigens of these receptors remain unknown. Material for sequencing was naive CD8+ T cells from blood. These receptors all come from a human donor in good health.

This clonotype was counted a few times. The chain has TRBV29-1 and TRBJ1-1, with D possibly being TRBD1 (6 bases). CDR1 and CDR2 (germline): SQVTM, ANQGSEA. CDR3 length: 14 amino acids. The germline V and J ends were trimmed by 4 bases and 4 bases, with 16 bases remaining between them. CDR3 residues: CSVVWGPGGTEAFF. In DNA form, the CDR3 reads TGCAGCGTTGTCTGGGGGCCCGGGGGCACTGAAGCTTTCTTT.

In its sample, this clonotype was seen a few times. The chain couples TRBV9 to TRBJ2-1; D gene unclear. There are 12 residues in the CDR3. Germline V gene lookup returns CDR1 SGDLS and CDR2 YYNGEE. V was shortened by 0 bases and J by 8 bases, with 6 bases between the two germline ends. In nucleotides, the CDR3 is TGTGCCAGCAGCGTAGCCCCCCATGAGCAGTTCTTC. It specifies CASSVAPHEQFF.

The rearrangement joins TRBV7-9 to TRBJ2-7; 9 bases line up with TRBD1. Germline V gene data show CDR1 as SEHNR and CDR2 as FQNEAQ (reference sequence). The J segment lost 7 bases and the V segment lost 5 bases, leaving 3 bases of the junction unmatched. CDR3 length: 12 residues. CDR3 amino acids: CASSDGQGEQYF. The CDR3 DNA follows: TGTGCCAGCAGCGATGGACAGGGGGAGCAGTACTTC.

This clonotype turned up a few times. The chain employs TRBV12-3 or TRBV12-4 and TRBJ2-5, with D tentatively TRBD2 (6 bases). The CDR3 length is 16 residues. Deletions cut 5 bases from V and 9 bases from J, with 25 bases between. In nucleotides, the CDR3 is TGTGCCAGCAGTCCCTCCGGGACTTCACAAGGTGGGGCCCAGTACTTC. Protein sequence: CASSPSGTSQGGAQYF.

This clonotype has a handful of counts. This chain uses TRBV5-5 with TRBJ1-5, with 9 bases lining up with TRBD1. V lost 4 bases and J lost 3; bases outside the gene matches: 5. The CDR3 length is 15 residues. Germline CDR1 reads SGHKS; CDR2 reads YYEKEE (reference sequence). CDR3 loop: CASSIGQGSNQPQHF. The CDR3 coding sequence is TGTGCCAGCAGCATAGGACAGGGGTCCAATCAGCCCCAGCATTTT.

This clonotype was seen many times. V usage is TRBV10-3 and J usage is TRBJ2-1, with D unclear. This CDR3 has 11 amino acids. Trimming left V 8 bases short and J 6 bases short, with 8 bases between. Germline assignment: CDR1 ENHRY and CDR2 SYGVKD. The CDR3 DNA follows: TGTGCCATCGGATTGCCCAATGAGCAGTTCTTC. Translated: CAIGLPNEQFF.

This clonotype was observed a few times. The rearrangement joins TRBV15 to TRBJ2-3, with a tentative D call TRBD1 (6 bases). The ends were cut back, 5 bases at V and 3 bases at J, with 15 bases in the middle. The germline CDR1 and CDR2 sequences are LNHNV and YYDKDF (reference sequence). The CDR3 length is 15 residues. The CDR3 sequence: CATSVSRGETDTQYF. In DNA, the CDR3 is TGTGCCACCAGCGTCAGCAGGGGCGAAACAGATACGCAGTATTTT.

This clonotype came up a few times. The chain has TRBV19 and TRBJ2-1, with D perhaps assigned TRBD1 or TRBD2 (5 bases each). The germline V gene encodes CDR1 LNHDA and CDR2 SQIVND (reference sequence). The CDR3 extends over 15 amino acids. The V end was cut by 3 bases, the J end by 7 bases, with 16 bases between. CDR3 in amino acids: CASSILASSGNEQFF. For the CDR3, the DNA is TGTGCCAGTAGTATTTTAGCTAGCTCAGGGAATGAGCAGTTCTTC.

This clonotype occurred a few times. J is TRBJ2-1 and V is TRBV27; D tentatively reads TRBD1 or TRBD2 (6 bases each). Germline assignment: CDR1 MNHEY and CDR2 SMNVEV (reference sequence). The length of the CDR3 is 14 residues. V was trimmed by 2 bases and J by 7 bases, leaving 12 bases between them. CDR3 in amino acids: CASSLGWGANEQFF. As DNA, the CDR3 is TGTGCCAGCAGTTTAGGTTGGGGGGCGAATGAGCAGTTCTTC.